This T cell receptor beta chain was identified in a study of regulatory T cells in long-lasting Graves disease. As for time point: persistent/refractory GD, antithyroid drugs over 5 years with positive TRAb. With RNA extracted from PBMCs as input, the TCR library was made. CDR3-region Arm-PCR and iRepertoire HTBI primers produced the TCR beta libraries. TCRdb called the multiplex PCR reads again in MiXCR, with one record for every CDR3 protein. The sample carries about 430,000 distinct CDR3 sequences, roughly 23% recorded once. The CDR3 consists of 15 residues. Between the trimmed V and J ends, which lost 6 bases and 1 base, there was a span of 13 bases. The germline CDR1 and CDR2 sequences are MDHEN and SYDVKM.

This chain joins TRBV28 and TRBJ1-5; D call uncertain. Sequences were derived from peripheral blood mononuclear cells (PBMCs), sampled when the disease was refractory, from a patient treated with antithyroid drugs. This clonotype was sampled from a female donor with Graves disease. The CDR3 DNA sequence: TGTGCCAGCAGCAACTCCGGACCCAGCAATCAGCCCCAGCATTTT. The encoded protein is CASSNSGPSNQPQHF.